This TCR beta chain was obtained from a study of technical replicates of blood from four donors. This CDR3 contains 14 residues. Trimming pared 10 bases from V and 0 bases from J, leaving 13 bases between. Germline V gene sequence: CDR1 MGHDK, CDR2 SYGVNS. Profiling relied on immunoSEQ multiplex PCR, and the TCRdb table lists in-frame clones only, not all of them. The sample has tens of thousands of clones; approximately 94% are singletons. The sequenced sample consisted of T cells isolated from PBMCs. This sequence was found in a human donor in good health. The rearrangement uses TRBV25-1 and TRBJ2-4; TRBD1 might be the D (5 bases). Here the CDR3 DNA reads TGTGCCACCGCAGGGTCCTTAGCCAAAAACATTCAGTACTTC. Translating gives CATAGSLAKNIQYF.